Listed here are 25 T cell receptor beta chains from one sample, sequenced in a study of shared clonotypes between healthy human individuals. This table comes from immunoSEQ multiplex PCR, and its TCRdb copy is limited to in-frame clones, with some not included. The sample carries some 2.1 million clones, around 96% recorded once. CD8 cells classed as naive were CD45RO-negative and positively selected for CCR7, excluding terminally differentiated effector memory CD45RA+ cells. Sequenced material: naive CD8+ T cells sorted from blood. The receptors were sampled from a man between 18 and 29 years old in good health.

This clone was observed a few times. This rearrangement joins TRBV4-3 to TRBJ2-2; D gene ambiguous. V lost 0 bases and J 0 bases, leaving 11 bases between the germline ends. CDR3 length: 17 amino acids. Germline assignment: CDR1 LGHNA and CDR2 YSLEER. The CDR3 DNA reads as TGCGCCAGCAGCCAAGACGTTGAGACAACGAACACCGGGGAGCTGTTTTTT. This encodes CASSQDVETTNTGELFF.

CDR3 DNA: TGTGCCAGCAGCACGAAGGTGGGGGCACAAGAGACCCAGTACTTC. Its translation: CASSTKVGAQETQYF. The gene calls are TRBV9 and TRBJ2-5, with D perhaps TRBD1 (6 bases). The CDR3 has 15 amino acids. The V and J ends lost 4 bases and 2 bases respectively, with 15 bases between them. Germline-derived CDR1 and CDR2 are SGDLS and YYNGEE.

This clone showed up just once. V and J are TRBV5-4 and TRBJ2-6, with 9 bases identical to TRBD2. Germline CDR1 is SGHNT and CDR2 is YYREEE (reference sequence). The ends lost 3 bases at V and 4 bases at J; junction bases unmatched: 2. CDR3 length equals 15 residues. The CDR3 here is CASSYSGGGANVLTF. The CDR3 region has the DNA TGTGCCAGCAGCTATAGCGGGGGAGGGGCCAACGTCCTGACTTTC.

CDR3 DNA: TGTGCCAGCAGTAGAGCGGGAGAGATTACTAACGGGGAGCTGTTTTTT. This sequence encodes CASSRAGEITNGELFF. The chain carries TRBV2 and TRBJ2-2; 8 positions match TRBD2. The CDR3 runs 16 residues. The V segment lost 5 bases and the J segment 7 bases; nucleotides outside the gene matches: 12. The V gene's germline CDR1 is SNHLY and CDR2 FYNNEI. Complete variable domain (other parts from reference TRBV2 and TRBJ2-2): EPEVTQTPSHQVTQMGQEVILRCVPISNHLYFYWYRQILGQKVEFLVSFYNNEISEKSEIFDDQFSVERPDGSNFTLKIRSTKLEDSAMYFCASSRAGEITNGELFFGEGSRLTVL.

V and J are TRBV7-8 and TRBJ2-1; 7 bases are shared with TRBD2. Trimming removed 8 bases from V and 9 bases from J; junction bases left unmatched: 13. CDR1 SGHVS and CDR2 FQNEAQ come from the germline V gene. The CDR3 loop spans 14 amino acids. Here the CDR3 DNA reads TGTGCCAGCTTGGCATGGGGAGGGCCCGTTGAGCAGTTCTTC. Translating it yields CASLAWGGPVEQFF.

Note on this clone: The identical CDR3 is also encoded by other nucleotide sequences in the sample. This chain connects TRBV2 to TRBJ2-7; tentative D call: TRBD2 (5 bases). The ends were cut back, 3 bases at V and 7 bases at J, with 7 bases in the middle. This CDR3 has 11 amino acids. Germline V gene sequence: CDR1 SNHLY, CDR2 FYNNEI. The CDR3 reads CASSETGEQYF. The CDR3 bases are TGTGCCAGCAGTGAGACGGGGGAGCAGTACTTC.

This clone showed up just once. The rearrangement uses TRBV21-1 and TRBJ2-1. TRBV21-1 is a listed pseudogene. CDR3 size: 16 residues. The CDR3 nucleotides are TGTGCCAGCAGCAAAGGGAAGGAACTCTCCTACAATGAGCAGTTCTTC. This sequence encodes CASSKGKELSYNEQFF.

The chain recombines TRBV5-8 with TRBJ1-5; tentatively, D is TRBD1 (6 bases). The CDR3 runs 14 residues. The germline V and J ends were trimmed by 4 bases and 2 bases, with 10 bases remaining between them. CDR1 SGHTS and CDR2 YDEGEE come from the germline V gene. In DNA form, the CDR3 reads TGTGCCAGCAGCCGGGCAGGGGGCAATCAGCCCCAGCATTTT. Protein sequence: CASSRAGGNQPQHF.

The V and J genes are TRBV4-1 and TRBJ1-2; TRBD1 matches 7 bases. Germline CDR1 MGHRA, CDR2 YSYEKL. The CDR3 has 16 amino acids. Germline trimming cut 4 bases from V and 6 bases from J; bases unmatched to any gene: 14. The CDR3 reads CASSLIDRVRFDGYTF. The CDR3 DNA reads TGCGCCAGCAGCCTGATAGACAGGGTCCGGTTCGATGGCTACACCTTC.

Concerning this clone itself: In the same sample, other DNA sequences code for this CDR3. The genes are TRBV27 and TRBJ2-1; 8 nucleotides line up with TRBD2. Germline V gene data show CDR1 as MNHEY and CDR2 as SMNVEV (reference sequence). The length of the CDR3 is 15 residues. J gave up 2 bases and V 5 bases, and 5 bases lay outside the gene matches. The CDR3 region has the DNA TGTGCCAGCAGTATTACTAGCGGCGCCTACAATGAGCAGTTCTTC. Protein product: CASSITSGAYNEQFF.

The rearrangement joins TRBV30 to TRBJ2-3; 7 nucleotides agree with TRBD2. Germline assignment: CDR1 GTSNPN and CDR2 SVGIG (reference sequence). This CDR3 region has 15 residues. V gave up 0 bases and J gave up 6 bases; unmatched junction bases: 9. The CDR3 here is CAWSVRGGKGDTQYF. The DNA of the CDR3 is TGTGCCTGGAGTGTACGCGGGGGTAAGGGGGATACGCAGTATTTT.

The genes are TRBV7-9 and TRBJ1-2, with D hard to call. Germline V lookup: CDR1 SEHNR, CDR2 FQNEAQ (reference sequence). V was shortened by 1 base and J by 4 bases, with 7 bases between the two germline ends. The CDR3 has 13 residues. The CDR3 protein is CASSLDVSYGYTF. CDR3 DNA sequence: TGTGCCAGCAGCTTAGACGTCTCCTATGGCTACACCTTC.

Comment on this clone: The sample has other DNA sequences that encode this CDR3 too. Here the CDR3 DNA reads TGTGCCAGCAGCGTAGGTGGGAGTAGCAATCAGCCCCAGCATTTT. This gives the protein CASSVGGSSNQPQHF. The chain uses TRBV9 and TRBJ1-5, with D hard to call. Trimming pared 0 bases from V and 0 bases from J, leaving 7 bases between. CDR3 length: 15 residues. Germline lookup yields CDR1 SGDLS and CDR2 YYNGEE.

The rearrangement joins TRBV27 to TRBJ1-6; D might be TRBD1 (5 bases). Germline V gives CDR1 MNHEY, CDR2 SMNVEV (reference sequence). Trimming removed 6 bases from V and 7 bases from J, with 16 bases in between. This CDR3 is 15 amino acids long. The CDR3 nucleotides read TGTGCCAGCAGCCTCGACAGTTATCGAAATTCACCCCTCCACTTT. It codes for CASSLDSYRNSPLHF.

J is TRBJ2-1 and V is TRBV25-1, with D possibly matching TRBD1 (5 bases). The CDR3 is made up of 14 amino acids. The V end was cut by 8 bases, the J end by 3 bases, with 14 bases between. The germline V gene has CDR1 MGHDK and CDR2 SYGVNS. CDR3 region: CASSARGGYNEQFF. Here the CDR3 DNA reads TGTGCCAGCTCCGCAAGGGGCGGCTACAATGAGCAGTTCTTC.

This chain links TRBV6-1 with TRBJ1-3; D possibly corresponds to TRBD1 (5 bases). V lost 1 base, J lost 5 bases, and 9 bases lay in between. Germline assignment: CDR1 MNHNS and CDR2 SASEGT. The CDR3 loop spans 14 amino acids. The CDR3 reads CASSEGQGRNTIYF. CDR3 nucleotides: TGTGCCAGCAGTGAAGGGCAGGGCAGAAACACCATATATTTT.

The chain couples TRBV2 to TRBJ1-1, with no clear D. Germline V gene lookup returns CDR1 SNHLY and CDR2 FYNNEI. V was shortened by 0 bases and J by 2 bases, with 7 bases between the two germline ends. There are 14 residues in the CDR3. The CDR3 protein is CASSEAEGNTEAFF. DNA for the CDR3: TGTGCCAGCAGTGAAGCAGAGGGTAACACTGAAGCTTTCTTT.

The chain has TRBV7-8 and TRBJ2-3; 7 nucleotides align to TRBD1. Per germline, CDR1 SGHVS and CDR2 FQNEAQ. Trimming removed 5 bases from V and 1 base from J; junction bases left unmatched: 9. This CDR3 is 16 amino acids long. The CDR3 bases are TGTGCCAGCAGCGAAAGGCCAGGGGGAGGCACAGATACGCAGTATTTT. Amino acid sequence: CASSERPGGGTDTQYF.

About this clone: The identical CDR3 is also encoded by other nucleotide sequences in the sample. The chain recombines TRBV4-1 with TRBJ2-2; D is ambiguous. The V and J ends lost 0 bases and 2 bases respectively, with 4 bases between them. Per germline, CDR1 MGHRA and CDR2 YSYEKL. The CDR3 runs 14 residues. The CDR3: CASSQEANTGELFF. For the CDR3, the DNA is TGCGCCAGCAGCCAAGAGGCAAACACCGGGGAGCTGTTTTTT.

This chain uses TRBV14 with TRBJ1-4; D is unresolved. The V gene's germline CDR1 is SGHDN and CDR2 FVKESK. The CDR3 is 16 amino acids. The V end was cut by 4 bases, the J end by 12 bases, with 24 bases between. The CDR3 nucleotides are TGTGCCAGCAGCCCCAACGAAGGGTACCTTGTTGAGGAACTGTTTTTT. It codes for CASSPNEGYLVEELFF.

In its sample, this clone was seen once. The gene calls are TRBV7-9 and TRBJ2-7, with 8 bases identical to TRBD1. Germline loops: CDR1 SEHNR, CDR2 FQNEAQ (reference sequence). The length of the CDR3 is 14 residues. The V gene end was trimmed by 4 bases and the J gene end by 3 bases; junction bases not matched to a gene: 5. The CDR3 loop is CASSYEDRDYEQYF. The CDR3 nucleotides read TGTGCCAGCAGCTATGAGGACAGGGACTACGAGCAGTACTTC.

The rearrangement links TRBV5-1 to TRBJ2-1, with 9 bases fitting TRBD1. The germline V gene encodes CDR1 SGHRS and CDR2 YFSETQ. This CDR3 region has 13 residues. J was trimmed by 8 bases and V by 5 bases; bases with no gene match: 5. The CDR3 DNA reads as TGCGCCAGCAGGGATACAGGGGGCTATGAGCAGTTCTTC. Residues: CASRDTGGYEQFF.

This chain joins TRBV27 and TRBJ2-3; 11 bases are shared with TRBD2. This CDR3 is built from 16 residues. Trimming cost V 7 bases and J 6 bases; bases outside gene matches: 12. CDR1 and CDR2 (germline): MNHEY, SMNVEV (reference sequence). CDR3 nucleotide sequence: TGTGCCAGCAAACCCTTGGGGGCTAGCGGGAGGGATACGCAGTATTTT. It is translated as CASKPLGASGRDTQYF.

V is TRBV6-5 and J is TRBJ2-3; 10 nucleotides align to TRBD2. J gave up 1 base and V 4 bases, and 2 bases lay outside the gene matches. The CDR3 runs 15 residues. The V gene's germline CDR1 is MNHEY and CDR2 SVGAGI. CDR3 loop: CASSFLAGGTDTQYF. As DNA, the CDR3 is TGTGCCAGCAGTTTTCTAGCGGGGGGCACAGATACGCAGTATTTT.

J is TRBJ2-7 and V is TRBV10-2; D is ambiguous. Trimming pared 2 bases from V and 0 bases from J, leaving 5 bases between. CDR1 WSHSY and CDR2 SAAADI come from the germline V gene. There are 13 residues in the CDR3. CDR3 loop: CASSEESSYEQYF. The CDR3 region has the DNA TGCGCCAGCAGTGAGGAGAGCTCCTACGAGCAGTACTTC.